This TCR beta chain was obtained from a study of cytomegalovirus exposure and HLA in healthy donors. A multiplex PCR was run with 60 Vbeta primers and 13 Jbeta primers. Sequenced by immunoSEQ multiplex PCR; TCRdb stores in-frame clones only, minus some. The sample lists nearly 200,000 clones; about nine tenths were seen once. Of note for this clone: Its antigen is currently unknown.

Study-level results: Most TCR beta V segments were productive about 90% or about 30% of the time in an earlier analysis. Whilst most TCR sequences proved rare, a subset of public TCRs occurred across many donors. A few chains tied to CMV proved CMV antigen-specific in vitro.

V was pared by 0 bases and J by 0 bases, with 6 bases of the junction left unmatched. Germline assignment: CDR1 SGHRS and CDR2 YFSETQ. This CDR3 is 18 amino acids long. The chain employs TRBV5-1 and TRBJ2-6; TRBD1 matches 7 bases. Sequencing was performed on PBMCs. The TCR comes from a man aged 25-45 years in good health and CMV-seronegative. The CDR3 sequence: CASSLDKGAFSGANVLTF. In DNA, the CDR3 is TGCGCCAGCAGCTTGGATAAGGGGGCGTTCTCTGGGGCCAACGTCCTGACTTTC.